These T cell receptor beta chains were read from a single sample in a study of blood T cell repertoires in COVID-19. Libraries were prepared by immunoSEQ multiplex PCR; TCRdb keeps only in-frame clonotypes and omits some of them. Among 85,000 to 120,000 clones, approximately 92% were seen once, and the ten largest hold around 2%. Sequencing was performed on peripheral blood. The source is a woman in her 50s with COVID-19, enrolled during active disease. CDR3s include the opening cysteine and the closing phenylalanine or tryptophan. D genes are given only for firm matches. Not all rows give a size; the values are once, few, many and, for expanded clones, a class.

V	J	size	D	CDR3	DNA
TRBV9	TRBJ1-1	NA	TRBD1	CASSVLTGAAEAFF	TGTGCCAGCAGCGTCCTAACAGGGGCGGCTGAAGCTTTCTTT
TRBV28	TRBJ2-1	once	TRBD2	CASSRLGLGNEQFF	TGTGCCAGCAGTCGCCTCGGACTAGGCAATGAGCAGTTCTTC
TRBV6-2/TRBV6-3	TRBJ1-3	NA	TRBD1	CASSWDSPRNTIYF	TGTGCCAGCAGCTGGGACAGCCCCAGAAACACCATATATTTT
TRBV5-6	TRBJ1-3	NA	NA	CASSFIGNTIYF	TGTGCCAGCAGCTTCATTGGAAACACCATATATTTT
TRBV5-3	TRBJ1-1	NA	NA	CARSSSQRTLNTEAFF	TGTGCCAGAAGCTCTTCACAGAGGACACTTAACACTGAAGCTTTCTTT
TRBV7-3	TRBJ1-1	once	NA	CASSPRGGREAFF	TGTGCCAGCAGCCCCCGGGGAGGGAGGGAAGCTTTCTTT
TRBV19	TRBJ2-3	NA	TRBD2	CASSIDKRGASTDTQYF	TGTGCCAGTAGTATAGATAAGCGGGGGGCCAGCACAGATACGCAGTATTTT
TRBV25-1	TRBJ1-2	NA	NA	CASSVQGNVGYTF	TGTGCCAGCAGTGTTCAGGGTAACGTCGGCTACACCTTC
TRBV5-1	TRBJ1-2	once	TRBD1	CASSPNRGLNYGYTF	TGCGCCAGCAGCCCGAACAGGGGGCTGAACTATGGCTACACCTTC
TRBV2	TRBJ1-1	few	NA	CAACFRGTEAFF	TGTGCCGCTTGCTTCAGGGGCACTGAAGCTTTCTTT